The 30 T cell receptor beta chains below come from one sample, sequenced in a study of T cells in Graves' hyperthyroidism and ophthalmopathy. Regions amplified from RNA transcripts were the TCR beta CDR3 regions. First-round RT-PCR of the TCR CDR3 relied on the HTBI primer set. TCRdb reprocessed the multiplex PCR reads with MiXCR, giving one entry per CDR3 protein. The sample lists some 700,000 distinct CDR3 sequences; approximately 15% were seen once. Sequencing was done on a sample of blood. These receptors were taken from a man aged 45-60 years with Graves' hyperthyroidism.

This clonotype was seen ten or more times. The gene calls are TRBV2 and TRBJ2-1; 10 nucleotides agree with TRBD1. Unmatched junction bases numbered 9, after V lost 10 bases and J lost 6 bases. CDR3 length: 14 amino acids. Germline CDR1 and CDR2: SNHLY and FYNNEI. CDR3 protein: CATSWDRGINEQFF. Written as DNA, the CDR3 is TGTGCCACCTCATGGGACAGGGGAATCAATGAGCAGTTCTTC.

This clonotype was seen at least ten times. This sequence joins TRBV7-9 and TRBJ1-2; 11 positions match TRBD1. Germline V gene sequence: CDR1 SEHNR, CDR2 FQNEAQ (reference sequence). The CDR3 runs to 16 residues. J was trimmed by 6 bases and V by 3 bases; bases with no gene match: 9. In DNA, the CDR3 is TGTGCCAGCAGCTTGGGCAGGGACAGGGGGATAGATGGCTACACCTTC. It translates to CASSLGRDRGIDGYTF.

This clonotype has ten or more counts. The genes are TRBV28 and TRBJ2-2, with a weak D call TRBD1 (5 bases). Trimming pared 6 bases from V and 6 bases from J, leaving 11 bases between. Germline V CDR1 and CDR2: MDHEN, SYDVKM. The CDR3 has 13 residues. The CDR3 bases are TGTGCCAGCAGGTACAGGATGCCCGGGGAGCTGTTTTTT. It yields the protein CASRYRMPGELFF.

The chain's CDR3 is CASSLAGGRSNEQYF. DNA for the CDR3: TGCGCCAGCAGCTTGGCTGGCGGGAGAAGTAACGAGCAGTACTTC. The rearrangement uses TRBV5-1 and TRBJ2-7; TRBD2 agrees at 7 bases. Germline-derived CDR1 and CDR2 are SGHRS and YFSETQ. The trim removed 0 bases at V and 5 bases at J, leaving 8 bases unmatched. This CDR3 spans 15 amino acids.

Remarks on this clonotype: A much larger clone lies one base from this, so it may be a read error. V usage is TRBV29-1 and J usage is TRBJ2-5; a possible D gene is TRBD2 (6 bases). The V end was cut by 0 bases, the J end by 1 base, with 15 bases between. Germline values: CDR1 SQVTM, CDR2 ANQGSEA. This CDR3 is built from 16 residues. The CDR3 sequence: CSVEDLGGEFQETQYF. The CDR3 nucleotides read TGCAGCGTTGAAGATCTCGGCGGGGAGTTCCAAGAGACCCAGTACTTC.

The rearrangement links TRBV19 to TRBJ2-6; the match to TRBD1 covers 9 bases. The CDR3 runs to 18 residues. Looked up from germline, CDR1 is LNHDA and CDR2 is SQIVND (reference sequence). With V trimmed by 6 bases and J by 4 bases, 13 bases remained unmatched. The CDR3 sequence: CASSRTRTGEAGANVLTF. CDR3 DNA: TGTGCCAGTAGCCGGACGAGGACAGGGGAGGCCGGGGCCAACGTCCTGACTTTC.

The V gene is TRBV12-3 or TRBV12-4, the J gene TRBJ2-7; TRBD1 agrees at 7 bases. V trimming: 0 bases; J trimming: 2 bases; junction bases outside the gene matches: 7. This CDR3 is built from 16 residues. The CDR3 loop reads CASSLAGQPIPYEQYF. The CDR3, as DNA: TGTGCCAGCAGTTTAGCGGGACAGCCTATTCCCTACGAGCAGTACTTC.

This clonotype was seen repeatedly, ten times or more. The chain uses TRBV3-1 and TRBJ2-1, with D possibly TRBD1 on 6 matching bases. Trimming left V 5 bases short and J 8 bases short, with 7 bases between. This CDR3 is built from 11 residues. The germline V gene encodes CDR1 LGHDT and CDR2 YNNKEL (reference sequence). This CDR3 is CASSWGHEQFF. The CDR3 DNA reads TGTGCCAGCAGCTGGGGGCATGAGCAGTTCTTC.

This clonotype was recorded many times. V gene TRBV2 combines with J gene TRBJ1-6; 9 bases fit TRBD1. CDR3 size: 13 residues. Germline V lookup: CDR1 SNHLY, CDR2 FYNNEI. With 8 bases clipped from V and 13 bases from J, the junction kept 9 bases outside the gene matches. CDR3 nucleotides: TGTGCCAGCGGGGGACAGGGTAATTTCCCCCTCCACTTT. This sequence encodes CASGGQGNFPLHF. The full variable domain, completed using reference TRBV2 and TRBJ1-6, is EPEVTQTPSHQVTQMGQEVILRCVPISNHLYFYWYRQILGQKVEFLVSFYNNEISEKSEIFDDQFSVERPDGSNFTLKIRSTKLEDSAMYFCASGGQGNFPLHFGNGTRLTVT.

The chain is built from TRBV4-3 and TRBJ2-3; 11 nucleotides match TRBD2. Germline V CDR1 and CDR2: LGHNA, YSLEER. There are 20 residues in the CDR3. The trim removed 1 base at V and 0 bases at J, leaving 12 bases unmatched. CDR3: CASSQVLTSGTGSSTDTQYF. CDR3 DNA: TGCGCCAGCAGCCAAGTTTTGACTAGCGGGACGGGGTCTAGCACAGATACGCAGTATTTT.

This clonotype was counted only a few times. This chain links TRBV18 with TRBJ2-1, with 10 bases fitting TRBD2. The CDR3 runs to 17 residues. The germline gives CDR1 KGHSH, CDR2 LQKENI. Trimming removed 2 bases from V and 4 bases from J; junction bases left unmatched: 8. This CDR3 is CASSPTGSGRNYNEQFF. For the CDR3, the DNA is TGTGCCAGCTCACCAACGGGTAGCGGGAGGAATTACAATGAGCAGTTCTTC.

There are a few counts of this clonotype. The junction differs from germline at one of its ends, possibly a read error. V gene TRBV7-9 combines with J gene TRBJ1-2, with D perhaps TRBD1 (5 bases). CDR1 and CDR2 from the germline V gene are SEHNR and FQNEAQ (reference sequence). This CDR3 is 16 amino acids long. CDR3 sequence: CASSLESVSTGYAYTF. Here the CDR3 DNA reads TGTGCCAGCAGCTTAGAATCTGTGAGCACAGGCTATGCCTACACCTTC.

The chain is built from TRBV9 and TRBJ2-2; 8 nucleotides agree with TRBD2. Germline V gene sequence: CDR1 SGDLS, CDR2 YYNGEE. J gave up 3 bases and V 0 bases, and 4 bases lay outside the gene matches. The CDR3 is 16 residues long. CDR3 region: CASSVGAGVDTGELFF. The CDR3 bases are TGTGCCAGCAGCGTAGGAGCGGGAGTGGACACCGGGGAGCTGTTTTTT.

This clonotype was detected ten times or more. The genes are TRBV6-1 and TRBJ1-1, with unresolved D. Trimming removed 4 bases from V and 3 bases from J, with 9 bases in between. The CDR3 has 13 residues. Germline V lookup: CDR1 MNHNS, CDR2 SASEGT. This CDR3 is CASSGEVYTEAFF. CDR3 coding DNA: TGTGCCAGCAGTGGGGAGGTGTACACTGAAGCTTTCTTT.

This clonotype showed up many times. V and J are TRBV15 and TRBJ1-2; TRBD1 matches 7 bases. Germline V gene lookup returns CDR1 LNHNV and CDR2 YYDKDF (reference sequence). CDR3 length equals 15 residues. The V and J ends lost 1 base and 2 bases, in that order; junction bases with no gene match: 4. As DNA, the CDR3 is TGTGCCACCAGCAGAGGACAGGGAGCAAACTATGGCTACACCTTC. This translates into CATSRGQGANYGYTF.

This clonotype was found a few times. The chain uses TRBV10-2 and TRBJ1-5, with 12 bases identical to TRBD1. The CDR3 runs to 14 residues. The V and J ends lost 8 bases and 2 bases, in that order; junction bases with no gene match: 1. The germline gives CDR1 WSHSY, CDR2 SAAADI. CDR3 in DNA: TGCGCCAGCGGGACAGGGGGCGGCAATCAGCCCCAGCATTTT. It translates to CASGTGGGNQPQHF.

The table lists this clonotype with many counts. This chain joins TRBV7-9 and TRBJ2-1, with D perhaps matching TRBD1 (5 bases). The V end was cut by 1 base, the J end by 4 bases, with 17 bases between. Per the germline V gene, CDR1 is SEHNR and CDR2 is FQNEAQ (reference sequence). The CDR3 runs to 17 residues. CDR3 nucleotide sequence: TGTGCCAGCAGCTTAGTAAAGGGGCCCATCGCGTACAATGAGCAGTTCTTC. It yields the protein CASSLVKGPIAYNEQFF.

The chain carries TRBV19 and TRBJ2-1; 9 bases align to TRBD2. CDR1 is LNHDA and CDR2 is SQIVND in the germline V gene (reference sequence). The V gene end was trimmed by 6 bases and the J gene end by 9 bases; junction bases not matched to a gene: 6. This CDR3 contains 13 residues. The CDR3 DNA is TGTGCCAGTAGGGCGCGGGAGGGCCTTGAGCAGTTCTTC. Protein: CASRAREGLEQFF.

J is TRBJ2-7 and V is TRBV29-1; 8 bases are a match to TRBD1. Trimming at V came to 4 bases and at J to 7 bases, leaving 9 bases not matched to a gene. This CDR3 is 13 amino acids long. Germline V gives CDR1 SQVTM, CDR2 ANQGSEA. The CDR3 DNA is TGCAGCGTTGTTAGGACAGGGAATGGGGAGCAGTACTTC. It is translated as CSVVRTGNGEQYF.

This clonotype has a count of ten or more. The chain is built from TRBV28 and TRBJ2-5; TRBD1 or TRBD2 may be the D gene (6 bases each). The germline gives CDR1 MDHEN, CDR2 SYDVKM. This CDR3 contains 16 residues. The V end lost 7 bases, the J end lost 5 bases, and 23 bases lay between the germline ends. CDR3 in amino acids: CASTTIGVQGRETQYF. The CDR3 DNA sequence: TGTGCCAGCACCACAATTGGGGTCCAGGGGAGGGAGACCCAGTACTTC.

This clonotype was picked up a small number of times. This sequence joins TRBV5-1 and TRBJ1-1; TRBD1 agrees at 7 bases. The germline CDR1 and CDR2 sequences are SGHRS and YFSETQ. The ends lost 4 bases at V and 6 bases at J; junction bases unmatched: 3. The CDR3 covers 12 residues. The CDR3 is CASSIGTAEAFF. In nucleotides, the CDR3 is TGCGCCAGCAGCATAGGGACAGCTGAAGCTTTCTTT.

The chain has TRBV5-1 and TRBJ2-2; TRBD1 agrees at 10 bases. The CDR3 length is 15 residues. Germline trimming cut 4 bases from V and 3 bases from J; bases unmatched to any gene: 3. CDR1 SGHRS and CDR2 YFSETQ come from the germline V gene. The CDR3 sequence is CASSAGTGDTGELFF. The CDR3, as DNA: TGCGCCAGCAGCGCCGGGACAGGGGACACCGGGGAGCTGTTTTTT.

Comment on this clonotype: This may come from a read error, since a much larger clone is one base off. The CDR3 does not end in the conserved phenylalanine or tryptophan, so this is likely a read error. The rearrangement links TRBV7-2 to TRBJ1-1; D is unresolved. V lost 2 bases to trimming and J lost 3 bases, with 10 bases between them. The germline CDR1 and CDR2 sequences are SGHTA and FQGNSA. The CDR3 runs 14 residues. The CDR3 bases are TGTGCCAGCAGCTTAAGTACGAGGGACACTGAAGCTTTCGTT. The encoded protein is CASSLSTRDTEAFV.

In its sample, this clonotype was seen many times. The chain recombines TRBV7-2 with TRBJ2-1, with 14 bases fitting TRBD2. Looked up from germline, CDR1 is SGHTA and CDR2 is FQGNSA. This CDR3 is 15 amino acids long. The V and J ends lost 6 bases and 6 bases, in that order; junction bases with no gene match: 4. CDR3 protein: CASSRTSGRPNEQFF. As DNA, the CDR3 is TGTGCCAGCAGTCGGACTAGCGGGAGGCCCAATGAGCAGTTCTTC.

Many counts were recorded for this clonotype. This rearrangement joins TRBV28 to TRBJ1-5, with no clear D. Trimming took 8 bases from V and 3 from J, leaving 11 bases between them. The germline gives CDR1 MDHEN, CDR2 SYDVKM. CDR3 length: 13 residues. The CDR3 DNA sequence: TGTGCCAGCCGGCCAGAACCCAATCAGCCCCAGCATTTT. This sequence encodes CASRPEPNQPQHF.

The J gene is TRBJ1-6, the V gene TRBV10-3, with no clear D. The V end was cut by 3 bases, the J end by 10 bases, with 10 bases between. Germline V lookup: CDR1 ENHRY, CDR2 SYGVKD. The CDR3 runs 13 residues. CDR3 DNA sequence: TGTGCCATCAGTGACAGTTTAGGCTCACCCCTCCACTTT. Translation: CAISDSLGSPLHF.

In this sample, this clonotype turned up a few times. The rearrangement joins TRBV27 to TRBJ1-1; possibly TRBD1 for D (6 bases). The CDR3 covers 16 residues. The germline V gene has CDR1 MNHEY and CDR2 SMNVEV (reference sequence). V was shortened by 2 bases and J by 1 base, with 14 bases between the two germline ends. The CDR3 is CASSLVGQGSNTEAFF. CDR3 nucleotides: TGTGCCAGCAGTTTAGTAGGGCAGGGGTCGAACACTGAAGCTTTCTTT.

At least ten counts were recorded for this clonotype. The chain has TRBV20-1 and TRBJ2-5; TRBD1 might be the D (6 bases). CDR3 size: 16 residues. Trimming shortened V by 0 bases and J by 4 bases, and 18 bases separated the two germline ends. From germline, CDR1 is DFQATT and CDR2 SNEGSKA (reference sequence). CDR3 amino acids: CSARDTWDTTGETQYF. CDR3 nucleotide sequence: TGCAGTGCTAGAGATACATGGGACACCACCGGAGAGACCCAGTACTTC.

The chain links TRBV6-1 to TRBJ2-7, with unresolved D. The CDR3 has 11 residues. Germline CDR1 is MNHNS and CDR2 is SASEGT. V dropped 8 bases and J dropped 3 bases, with 8 bases sitting between them. CDR3 in DNA: TGTGCCAGCCGCATCCTCTACGAGCAGTACTTC. As protein: CASRILYEQYF.

This clonotype was seen ten or more times. This rearrangement joins TRBV2 to TRBJ1-1; D is possibly TRBD1 (6 bases). The CDR3 has 15 residues. V shed 0 bases and J shed 2 bases, with 10 bases lying between them. The germline V gene has CDR1 SNHLY and CDR2 FYNNEI. In DNA form, the CDR3 reads TGTGCCAGCAGTGAAGCGGACAGATTTAACACTGAAGCTTTCTTT. This gives the protein CASSEADRFNTEAFF.